One and the same sample provided the 22 T cell receptor beta chains below, sequenced in a study of T-cell memory formation after mild COVID-19 (dated by TCRdb to the early 2020s). Library preparation used 5' RACE. The instrument was an Illumina NovaSeq 6000. Starting from the raw public reads, TCRdb applied fastp trimming at Q25, assembled clones with MiXCR and retained in-frame beta chains. Each CDR3 protein appears once, grouped with its most common genes and DNA. The sample includes fewer than 650,000 distinct CDR3 sequences, with about 20% observed a single time. 7% to 9% of the sample belongs to the ten largest clones. Sequenced sample: PBMCs or a T cell subset sorted from them (not recorded which). The receptors come from an adult woman who had mild COVID-19 (a few samples of this study predate the infection). The sample titles of this study are shuffled in the database, so cell type and time point are left out; the donor was told from shared clones.

V is TRBV7-8 and J is TRBJ1-1, with D perhaps TRBD1 (6 bases). CDR1 is SGHVS, CDR2 FQNEAQ, per germline. The CDR3 runs 18 residues. V dropped 5 bases and J dropped 1 base, with 23 bases sitting between them. The CDR3 loop is CASSPQFGGGSGNTEAFF. The CDR3 coding sequence is TGTGCCAGCAGCCCTCAATTCGGGGGCGGTTCCGGGAACACTGAAGCTTTCTTT.

The chain carries TRBV12-3 or TRBV12-4 and TRBJ2-2; D might be TRBD2 (6 bases). This CDR3 contains 16 residues. Trimming removed 4 bases from V and 4 bases from J, with 16 bases in between. The CDR3 reads CASSSGTLGGTGELFF. CDR3 coding DNA: TGTGCCAGCAGTTCGGGGACTCTCGGGGGCACCGGGGAGCTGTTTTTT.

The chain carries TRBV7-2 and TRBJ1-4; tentatively, D is TRBD1 (6 bases). The V gene's germline CDR1 is SGHTA and CDR2 FQGNSA. The V gene lost 2 bases and the J gene lost 10 bases, with 17 bases spanning the gap. The CDR3 is 15 amino acids. CDR3: CASSLTYREYAKLFF. CDR3 nucleotides: TGTGCCAGCAGCTTAACGTACAGGGAATATGCAAAACTGTTTTTT.

This clonotype was recorded a few times. The chain is built from TRBV11-1 and TRBJ2-1; 7 bases are shared with TRBD1. The CDR3 covers 14 residues. The germline V gene has CDR1 SGHAT and CDR2 FQDESV (reference sequence). Germline trimming cut 1 base from V and 9 bases from J; bases unmatched to any gene: 6. CDR3: CASSLVTGLSEQFF. DNA of the CDR3: TGTGCCAGCAGCTTAGTGACAGGGTTAAGTGAGCAGTTCTTC.

This clonotype was recorded a few times. This chain uses TRBV10-3 with TRBJ2-5; 9 bases agree with TRBD2. From germline, CDR1 is ENHRY and CDR2 SYGVKD. CDR3 length equals 15 residues. V trimming: 1 base; J trimming: 5 bases; junction bases outside the gene matches: 5. The CDR3 DNA is TGTGCCATCAGTGAGTGGTCTAGCGGGGAGGAGACCCAGTACTTC. Protein sequence: CAISEWSSGEETQYF.

The gene calls are TRBV7-3 and TRBJ2-3; 13 bases line up with TRBD2. V trimming: 5 bases; J trimming: 5 bases; junction bases outside the gene matches: 7. CDR3 length: 16 residues. Germline V gives CDR1 SGHTA, CDR2 FQGTGA. CDR3 sequence: CASSVGTSGNRDTQYF. The CDR3 coding sequence is TGTGCCAGCAGCGTCGGGACTAGCGGGAACCGAGATACGCAGTATTTT.

There are a few counts of this clonotype. This chain connects TRBV2 to TRBJ2-7; 7 bases line up with TRBD1. The germline CDR1 and CDR2 sequences are SNHLY and FYNNEI. V shed 3 bases and J 3 bases; nucleotides not matched to a gene: 17. The CDR3 is 18 residues long. The CDR3: CASSDSAVRQGFFYEQYF. DNA of the CDR3: TGTGCCAGCAGTGATAGCGCCGTGAGACAGGGATTTTTCTACGAGCAGTACTTC.

This clonotype was seen at least ten times. V and J are TRBV3-1 and TRBJ2-7; 16 positions agree with TRBD2. Germline trimming cut 4 bases from V and 1 base from J; bases unmatched to any gene: 1. The CDR3 has 16 amino acids. Germline V gene data show CDR1 as LGHDT and CDR2 as YNNKEL (reference sequence). CDR3 loop: CASSLGLAGGSYEQYF. In nucleotides, the CDR3 is TGTGCCAGCAGCCTGGGACTAGCGGGAGGGTCCTACGAGCAGTACTTC.

The V and J genes are TRBV7-8 and TRBJ1-2, with D perhaps matching TRBD1 (5 bases). The CDR3 consists of 15 residues. Trimming took 2 bases from V and 4 from J, leaving 14 bases between them. Germline CDR1 and CDR2: SGHVS and FQNEAQ. CDR3 in DNA: TGTGCCAGCAGCTTACGGGGCGGACCAAGCTATGGCTACACCTTC. Amino acids: CASSLRGGPSYGYTF.

V gene TRBV7-3 combines with J gene TRBJ2-3; the D is unclear. V was clipped by 4 bases and J by 2 bases, with 16 bases between them. CDR1 is SGHTA and CDR2 is FQGTGA in the germline V gene. This CDR3 has 16 residues. The CDR3 sequence: CASSYHPRSHTDTQYF. CDR3 DNA: TGTGCCAGCAGCTACCATCCTAGGTCGCACACAGATACGCAGTATTTT. Variable domain in full (rest from reference TRBV7-3 and TRBJ2-3): GAGVSQTPSNKVTEKGKYVELRCDPISGHTALYWYRQSLGQGPEFLIYFQGTGAADDSGLPNDRFFAVRPEGSVSTLKIQRTERGDSAVYLCASSYHPRSHTDTQYFGPGTRLTVL.

The V gene is TRBV5-1, the J gene TRBJ2-1; the match to TRBD2 covers 11 bases. The CDR3 sequence is 15 residues long. Unmatched junction bases numbered 7, after V lost 5 bases and J lost 6 bases. Germline CDR1 is SGHRS and CDR2 is YFSETQ. CDR3 bases: TGCGCCAGCAGAAGTCAACTAGCGGGGGTCAATGAGCAGTTCTTC. Amino acids: CASRSQLAGVNEQFF.

In its sample, this clonotype was seen a few times. The genes are TRBV12-3 or TRBV12-4 and TRBJ1-6; D gene unclear. The CDR3 consists of 14 residues. V lost 5 bases to trimming and J lost 1 base, with 6 bases between them. The CDR3 sequence is CASSPGSYNSPLHF. The CDR3 DNA sequence: TGTGCCAGCAGTCCCGGGTCCTATAATTCACCCCTCCACTTT.

This clonotype was seen a handful of times. The chain is built from TRBV7-8 and TRBJ2-3; 7 positions agree with TRBD2. The V and J ends lost 5 bases and 6 bases, in that order; junction bases with no gene match: 8. Germline assignment: CDR1 SGHVS and CDR2 FQNEAQ. This CDR3 region has 14 residues. DNA of the CDR3: TGTGCCAGCAGCCAGGGACTACCGCCGGATACGCAGTATTTT. It specifies CASSQGLPPDTQYF.

The chain combines TRBV20-1 with TRBJ1-5; D might be TRBD1 (6 bases). V lost 6 bases, J lost 5 bases, and 17 bases lay in between. CDR1 and CDR2 (germline): DFQATT, SNEGSKA (reference sequence). The CDR3 totals 14 residues. The CDR3 loop reads CSARGRVRDQPQHF. CDR3 DNA sequence: TGCAGTGCCAGGGGAAGGGTGAGAGATCAGCCCCAGCATTTT.

This clonotype was picked up a small number of times. This chain uses TRBV27 with TRBJ2-5; D possibly matches TRBD1 or TRBD2 (6 bases each). CDR3 length: 16 residues. The V gene lost 4 bases and the J gene lost 5 bases, with 20 bases spanning the gap. The germline V gene has CDR1 MNHEY and CDR2 SMNVEV (reference sequence). In nucleotides, the CDR3 is TGTGCCAGCAGTTCCCCTACTACAGGGAGGAGGGAGACCCAGTACTTC. It is translated as CASSSPTTGRRETQYF.

The V and J genes are TRBV18 and TRBJ1-2, with TRBD1 identical over 7 bases. The length of the CDR3 is 14 residues. CDR1 is KGHSH, CDR2 LQKENI, per germline. V was pared by 3 bases and J by 4 bases, with 5 bases of the junction left unmatched. For the CDR3, the DNA is TGTGCCAGCTCACCCGGACAGGCCTTCTATGGCTACACCTTC. Translated, it gives CASSPGQAFYGYTF.

V usage is TRBV13 and J usage is TRBJ2-3; D not resolved. With 5 bases removed from V and 4 bases from J, the gap between germline ends came to 13 bases. The CDR3 has 14 amino acids. From germline, CDR1 is PRHDT and CDR2 FYEKMQ (reference sequence). CDR3 amino acids: CASSQKDRADTQYF. The CDR3 nucleotides read TGTGCCAGCAGCCAAAAGGACCGGGCAGATACGCAGTATTTT.

This clonotype was seen a handful of times. V is TRBV12-3 or TRBV12-4 and J is TRBJ2-7, with D perhaps matching TRBD2 (6 bases). Trimming cost V 2 bases and J 5 bases, with 16 bases left between them. The CDR3 runs to 15 residues. The CDR3 loop is CASSLWRERGDEQYF. In DNA, the CDR3 is TGTGCCAGCAGTTTATGGAGGGAGAGAGGAGACGAGCAGTACTTC.

V gene TRBV7-2 combines with J gene TRBJ2-4; 8 bases align to TRBD2. Germline V gene sequence: CDR1 SGHTA, CDR2 FQGNSA. This CDR3 is 15 amino acids long. V gave up 5 bases and J gave up 6 bases; unmatched junction bases: 9. This chain's CDR3 is CASSPRGGWGNIQYF. Written as DNA, the CDR3 is TGTGCCAGCAGCCCCCGGGGGGGCTGGGGAAACATTCAGTACTTC.

In nucleotides, the CDR3 is TGTGCCAGCAGCTCAGCGGGAGGGCCTGCAGATACGCAGTATTTT. Its translation: CASSSAGGPADTQYF. The chain links TRBV12-3 or TRBV12-4 to TRBJ2-3, with 10 bases lining up with TRBD2. Germline trimming cut 6 bases from V and 4 bases from J; bases unmatched to any gene: 7. This CDR3 contains 15 residues.

V and J are TRBV7-9 and TRBJ1-1, with 10 positions matching TRBD1. This CDR3 is 15 amino acids long. Germline trimming cut 5 bases from V and 6 bases from J; bases unmatched to any gene: 9. Per the germline V gene, CDR1 is SEHNR and CDR2 is FQNEAQ (reference sequence). Written as DNA, the CDR3 is TGTGCCAGCAGCCGATCCGGGACAGGGGAGTCTGAAGCTTTCTTT. Its protein product is CASSRSGTGESEAFF. Drawing the rest from reference TRBV7-9 and TRBJ1-1, the complete variable domain is DTGVSQNPRHKITKRGQNVTFRCDPISEHNRLYWYRQTLGQGPEFLTYFQNEAQLEKSRLLSDRFSAERPKGSFSTLEIQRTEQGDSAMYLCASSRSGTGESEAFFGQGTRLTVV.

This clonotype occurred a few times. CDR3 sequence: CATSGSYGYTF. DNA of the CDR3: TGTGCCACCTCCGGGAGCTATGGCTACACCTTC. The chain couples TRBV24-1 to TRBJ1-2, with unresolved D. The CDR3 runs 11 residues. V was trimmed by 9 bases and J by 4 bases, leaving 8 bases between them. Germline V gene sequence: CDR1 KGHDR, CDR2 SFDVKD.